What follows are 26 T cell receptor beta chains derived from one specimen sequenced in a study of memory CD4+ T cells and cytomegalovirus serostatus. Clones were read by immunoSEQ multiplex PCR, and TCRdb kept only the in-frame ones, dropping some. There are tens of thousands of clones in the sample; about 71% occur only once, and approximately 1% lies in the top ten. The sort gate was single viable CD3+CD4+CD8-CD45RO+ cells for memory CD4+ T cells. Sequenced material: memory CD4+ T cells from blood. Source of these receptors: an adult in good health and CMV-seronegative.

V gene TRBV18 combines with J gene TRBJ2-5, with no clear D. The ends were cut back, 1 base at V and 2 bases at J, with 2 bases in the middle. The CDR3 covers 12 residues. Looked up from germline, CDR1 is KGHSH and CDR2 is LQKENI. The CDR3 sequence: CASSPQQETQYF. The CDR3 DNA reads as TGTGCCAGCTCACCACAACAAGAGACCCAGTACTTC.

The J gene is TRBJ2-7, the V gene TRBV19, with D possibly TRBD1 on 6 matching bases. Germline V gene lookup returns CDR1 LNHDA and CDR2 SQIVND (reference sequence). The length of the CDR3 is 14 residues. Deletions cut 7 bases from V and 0 bases from J, with 13 bases between. CDR3 DNA sequence: TGTGCCAGTAACAGGGAAATCAGCTCCTACGAGCAGTACTTC. This sequence encodes CASNREISSYEQYF.

The rearrangement uses TRBV7-2 and TRBJ2-1, with no clear D. Germline values: CDR1 SGHTA, CDR2 FQGNSA. This CDR3 has 13 residues. Trimming took 0 bases from V and 6 from J, leaving 6 bases between them. The CDR3 DNA follows: TGTGCCAGCAGCTTAGCGCATTTCAATGAGCAGTTCTTC. It codes for CASSLAHFNEQFF.

V and J are TRBV6-5 and TRBJ2-6, with a weak D call TRBD1 (5 bases). Germline-derived CDR1 and CDR2 are MNHEY and SVGAGI. V shed 7 bases and J shed 0 bases, with 7 bases lying between them. The length of the CDR3 is 14 residues. The CDR3: CASTQGSGANVLTF. Here the CDR3 DNA reads TGTGCCAGCACCCAGGGCTCTGGGGCCAACGTCCTGACTTTC.

The V call is TRBV30, the J call TRBJ1-1, with D possibly being TRBD1 (5 bases). The V end was cut by 5 bases, the J end by 10 bases, with 14 bases between. The germline V gene has CDR1 GTSNPN and CDR2 SVGIG (reference sequence). This CDR3 region has 11 residues. This CDR3 reads CAWESGSGAFF. Written as DNA, the CDR3 is TGTGCCTGGGAATCAGGGAGTGGAGCTTTCTTT.

The chain links TRBV4-2 to TRBJ2-1; 7 nucleotides match TRBD2. Germline trimming cut 0 bases from V and 0 bases from J; bases unmatched to any gene: 11. The germline V gene encodes CDR1 LGHNA and CDR2 YNFKEQ. CDR3 size: 19 residues. CDR3 amino acids: CASSQDQLGAGSSYNEQFF. The CDR3 nucleotides read TGTGCCAGCAGCCAAGATCAGTTGGGAGCGGGAAGCTCCTACAATGAGCAGTTCTTC.

This clone was detected once. This sequence joins TRBV19 and TRBJ1-2; D is uncertain. V was cut by 7 bases and J by 4 bases, with 16 bases left in between. Germline CDR1 LNHDA, CDR2 SQIVND (reference sequence). This CDR3 region has 14 residues. CDR3 in DNA: TGTGCCAGTACCCTACGGGGAGGATTCTATGGCTACACCTTC. Protein product: CASTLRGGFYGYTF.

The chain combines TRBV30 with TRBJ1-2; D unclear. The CDR3 totals 12 residues. V dropped 1 base and J dropped 8 bases, with 11 bases sitting between them. Germline CDR1 reads GTSNPN; CDR2 reads SVGIG (reference sequence). The CDR3 reads CAWSALERGYTF. The CDR3 coding sequence is TGTGCCTGGAGTGCCCTGGAAAGGGGCTACACCTTC.

J is TRBJ1-1 and V is TRBV14; maybe TRBD1 (5 bases). Between the trimmed V and J ends, which lost 4 bases and 12 bases, there was a span of 15 bases. This CDR3 region has 12 residues. Germline loops: CDR1 SGHDN, CDR2 FVKESK. For the CDR3, the DNA is TGTGCCAGCAGCCCAGGGAGCACTACAACTTTCTTT. Encoded protein: CASSPGSTTTFF.

The J gene is TRBJ2-5, the V gene TRBV6-5; 7 bases map to TRBD1. From germline, CDR1 is MNHEY and CDR2 SVGAGI. The CDR3 contains 15 residues. V gave up 2 bases and J gave up 0 bases; unmatched junction bases: 3. The CDR3 nucleotides are TGTGCCAGCAGTTACCACCAGGGGGACCAAGAGACCCAGTACTTC. Its translation: CASSYHQGDQETQYF.

The CDR3 sequence is CASSLGQGGSFSPLHF. Here the CDR3 DNA reads TGTGCCAGCAGCTTGGGACAGGGTGGGAGTTTTTCACCCCTCCACTTT. The chain recombines TRBV5-4 with TRBJ1-6, with TRBD1 matching 7 bases. V dropped 0 bases and J dropped 9; count of bases not matched to a gene: 9. Germline V gene sequence: CDR1 SGHNT, CDR2 YYREEE (reference sequence). CDR3 length: 16 amino acids.

This sequence joins TRBV7-2 and TRBJ2-5, with 13 bases identical to TRBD2. The CDR3 contains 16 residues. The trim removed 5 bases at V and 5 bases at J, leaving 8 bases unmatched. CDR1 is SGHTA, CDR2 FQGNSA, per germline. This chain's CDR3 is CASSELAGGPFETQYF. CDR3 in DNA: TGTGCCAGCAGCGAACTAGCGGGAGGGCCTTTTGAGACCCAGTACTTC.

This CDR3 is CAITVGSGNTIYF. In nucleotides, the CDR3 is TGTGCCATCACGGTCGGCTCTGGAAACACCATATATTTT. This chain joins TRBV10-3 and TRBJ1-3; the D is unclear. V lost 7 bases to trimming and J lost 0 bases, with 7 bases between them. The CDR3 has 13 amino acids. The germline gives CDR1 ENHRY, CDR2 SYGVKD.

The rearrangement joins TRBV7-2 to TRBJ2-1, with 8 bases that match TRBD2. The trim removed 5 bases at V and 9 bases at J, leaving 6 bases unmatched. This CDR3 is built from 13 residues. Looked up from germline, CDR1 is SGHTA and CDR2 is FQGNSA. The CDR3: CASSPTSEREQFF. In DNA, the CDR3 is TGTGCCAGCAGCCCGACTAGCGAGCGTGAGCAGTTCTTC.

This chain connects TRBV6-6 to TRBJ1-1; D gene uncertain. V was trimmed by 5 bases and J by 5 bases, leaving 12 bases between them. Germline loops: CDR1 MNHNY, CDR2 SVGAGI (reference sequence). The CDR3 runs 13 residues. The CDR3, as DNA: TGTGCCAGCAGTGGGGAGGGTTGGACTGAAGCTTTCTTT. It is translated as CASSGEGWTEAFF.

The genes are TRBV12-5 and TRBJ1-4; the D is unclear. Trimming pared 0 bases from V and 0 bases from J, leaving 20 bases between. Germline-derived CDR1 and CDR2 are LGHNT and FRNRAP. CDR3 length equals 20 residues. The CDR3 DNA follows: TGTGCTAGTGGTTTGGTAACCGGGTTTGACGAAGTCGCAACTAATGAAAAACTGTTTTTT. Its protein product is CASGLVTGFDEVATNEKLFF.

This clone has just a few counts. The genes are TRBV29-1 and TRBJ1-1; maybe TRBD1 (5 bases). The germline gives CDR1 SQVTM, CDR2 ANQGSEA. Trimming left V 6 bases short and J 3 bases short, with 17 bases between. The CDR3 is made up of 14 amino acids. The CDR3 spells CSVDTRGSDTEAFF. CDR3 nucleotides: TGCAGCGTCGATACAAGGGGATCGGACACTGAAGCTTTCTTT.

The CDR3 loop reads CASSLNQPQHF. For the CDR3, the DNA is TGTGCCAGCAGTTTGAATCAGCCCCAGCATTTT. The chain joins TRBV28 to TRBJ1-5; D gene unclear. Germline CDR1 is MDHEN and CDR2 is SYDVKM. Trimming cost V 3 bases and J 4 bases, with 1 base left between them. The CDR3 extends over 11 amino acids.

The J gene is TRBJ2-7, the V gene TRBV29-1, with 9 bases aligning to TRBD1. Trimming removed 6 bases from V and 5 bases from J; junction bases left unmatched: 11. This CDR3 is 14 amino acids long. CDR1 and CDR2 (germline): SQVTM, ANQGSEA. CDR3 DNA: TGCAGCGTCGACACTACAGGGGGCCGAAACGAGCAGTACTTC. It yields the protein CSVDTTGGRNEQYF.

The chain employs TRBV7-6 and TRBJ2-5; no clear D. Trimming pared 4 bases from V and 6 bases from J, leaving 9 bases between. Germline V gene sequence: CDR1 SGHVS, CDR2 FNYEAQ. The CDR3 is made up of 12 amino acids. The CDR3 DNA sequence: TGTGCCAGCAGCTCGGTGTCGCAGACCCAGTACTTC. Its translation is CASSSVSQTQYF. The full variable domain, its missing parts supplied by reference TRBV7-6 and TRBJ2-5, is GAGVSQSPRYKVTKRGQDVALRCDPISGHVSLYWYRQALGQGPEFLTYFNYEAQQDKSGLPNDRFSAERPEGSISTLTIQRTEQRDSAMYRCASSSVSQTQYFGPGTRLLVL.

The chain has TRBV7-6 and TRBJ2-1, with D uncertain. Between the trimmed V and J ends, which lost 2 bases and 10 bases, there was a span of 15 bases. The CDR3 sequence is 14 residues long. Germline V gene data show CDR1 as SGHVS and CDR2 as FNYEAQ. CDR3 coding DNA: TGTGCCAGCAGCTTAACCTCCCCGGGTTCCGAGCAGTTCTTC. This gives the protein CASSLTSPGSEQFF.

V usage is TRBV19 and J usage is TRBJ1-1; no reliable D call. V lost 6 bases to trimming and J lost 4 bases, with 15 bases between them. The germline V gene has CDR1 LNHDA and CDR2 SQIVND (reference sequence). The CDR3 runs 14 residues. The CDR3 sequence is CASRADGWATEAFF. DNA for the CDR3: TGTGCCAGTAGGGCCGATGGTTGGGCCACTGAAGCTTTCTTT.

V usage is TRBV9 and J usage is TRBJ2-1; 7 bases are a match to TRBD2. V lost 2 bases to trimming and J lost 7 bases; unmatched junction nucleotides: 9. The germline gives CDR1 SGDLS, CDR2 YYNGEE. The CDR3 has 15 residues. The CDR3 DNA is TGTGCCAGCAGCGTTAGCGGGTCCGGAGGAAATGAGCAGTTCTTC. Protein product: CASSVSGSGGNEQFF.

This sequence joins TRBV2 and TRBJ1-1, with D tentatively TRBD1 (5 bases). Germline CDR1 SNHLY, CDR2 FYNNEI. The length of the CDR3 is 14 residues. V shed 6 bases and J shed 0 bases, with 11 bases lying between them. The CDR3 region has the DNA TGTGCCAGCAGATTGACAGCTCTGAACACTGAAGCTTTCTTT. It specifies CASRLTALNTEAFF.

V gene TRBV30 combines with J gene TRBJ1-4, with TRBD1 identical over 7 bases. CDR1 is GTSNPN and CDR2 is SVGIG in the germline V gene (reference sequence). The CDR3 runs 16 residues. The trim removed 0 bases at V and 8 bases at J, leaving 12 bases unmatched. As DNA, the CDR3 is TGTGCCTGGAGTGTACTCCAAGGGGGCGCCGGGGAAAAACTGTTTTTT. Translation gives CAWSVLQGGAGEKLFF.

The genes are TRBV5-6 and TRBJ2-3; TRBD2 matches 11 bases. CDR3 size: 14 residues. Germline CDR1 and CDR2: SGHDT and YYEEEE. The trim removed 4 bases at V and 5 bases at J, leaving 3 bases unmatched. DNA of the CDR3: TGTGCCAGCAGCCCCGGACTAGCGGGAGATACGCAGTATTTT. Residues: CASSPGLAGDTQYF.